Below, one T cell receptor (beta chain) is given with its context. The sample comes from a study of cytomegalovirus exposure and HLA in healthy donors. Germline V gene lookup returns CDR1 SNHLY and CDR2 FYNNEI. The CDR3 extends over 11 amino acids. The V gene end was trimmed by 6 bases and the J gene end by 8 bases; junction bases not matched to a gene: 2. The PCR ran on 60 Vbeta and 13 Jbeta primers. Produced via immunoSEQ multiplex PCR; TCRdb's table is partial and in-frame only. Among around 150,000 clones listed, 60% to 85% were seen once. The TCR comes from a woman in her 50s in good health and CMV-seropositive. Sequences were obtained from PBMCs. V is TRBV2 and J is TRBJ1-1; 8 bases map to TRBD1. The CDR3 region is CASRGQGEAFF. DNA for the CDR3: TGTGCCAGCAGAGGACAGGGAGAAGCTTTCTTT.